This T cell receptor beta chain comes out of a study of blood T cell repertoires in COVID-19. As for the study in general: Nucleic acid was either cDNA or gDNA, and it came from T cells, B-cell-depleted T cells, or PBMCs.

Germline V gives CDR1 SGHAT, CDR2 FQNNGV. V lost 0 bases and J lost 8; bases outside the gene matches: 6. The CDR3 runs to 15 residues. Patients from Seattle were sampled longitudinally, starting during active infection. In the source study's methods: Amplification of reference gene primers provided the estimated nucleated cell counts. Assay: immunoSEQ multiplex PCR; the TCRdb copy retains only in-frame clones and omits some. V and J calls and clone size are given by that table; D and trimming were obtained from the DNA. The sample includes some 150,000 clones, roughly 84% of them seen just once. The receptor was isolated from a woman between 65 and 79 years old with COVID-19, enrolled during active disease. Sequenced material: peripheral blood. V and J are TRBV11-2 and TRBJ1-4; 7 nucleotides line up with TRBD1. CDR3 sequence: CASSLDHRGREKLFF. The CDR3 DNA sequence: TGTGCCAGCAGCTTAGATCACAGGGGTAGGGAAAAACTGTTTTTT.